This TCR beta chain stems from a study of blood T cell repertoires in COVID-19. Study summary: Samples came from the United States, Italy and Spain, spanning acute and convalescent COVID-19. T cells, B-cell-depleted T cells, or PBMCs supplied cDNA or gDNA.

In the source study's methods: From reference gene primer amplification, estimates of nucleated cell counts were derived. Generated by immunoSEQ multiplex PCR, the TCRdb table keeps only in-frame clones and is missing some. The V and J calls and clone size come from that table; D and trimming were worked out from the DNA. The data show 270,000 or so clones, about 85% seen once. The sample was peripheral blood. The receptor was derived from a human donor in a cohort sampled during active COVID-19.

In DNA form, the CDR3 reads TGTGCCAGCAGCTTGTCGGGACTACCGAACACCGGGGAGCTGTTTTTT. Translating gives CASSLSGLPNTGELFF. The rearrangement links TRBV7-2 to TRBJ2-2, with 7 bases matching TRBD2. The CDR3 totals 16 residues. CDR1 SGHTA and CDR2 FQGNSA come from the germline V gene. Unmatched junction bases numbered 4, after V lost 3 bases and J lost 0 bases.